This T cell receptor beta chain was found in a study of breast tumors, draining lymph nodes, adjacent tissues. Axillary draining lymph nodes of breast cancer patients supplied the node samples. Using its own MiXCR run on the multiplex PCR reads, TCRdb lists one record per CDR3 protein. The data contain over 250,000 distinct CDR3 sequences, over 25% of them seen just once; the ten biggest clones take up more than 1%. This clonotype showed up many times. CDR3 size: 17 residues. In germline, CDR1 is DFQATT, CDR2 SNEGSKA (reference sequence). V was clipped by 1 base and J by 0 bases, with 16 bases between them.

The specimen sequenced was axillary lymph node tissue. The sequence was collected from a female donor with breast cancer. Some clones in this sample may be carry-over from other donors' samples. The rearrangement joins TRBV20-1 to TRBJ2-1; D is uncertain. The CDR3 reads CSARAPSGPSSYNEQFF. The CDR3 DNA is TGCAGTGCTAGAGCCCCTTCCGGCCCGAGCTCCTACAATGAGCAGTTCTTC.